This record concerns one T cell receptor beta chain sequence. The antigen this receptor binds is unknown. No base quality values were provided; no much bigger clone lies one nucleotide off. The CDR3 regions of human TCRbeta chains were subjected to immunosequencing. For the original study's pipeline: Repertoire TCRs were matched against a reference library of SARS-CoV-2-specific TCRs generated with the MIRA antigen-specificity platform. Breadth was defined as the fraction of unique TCRs that were SARS-CoV-2-associated, and depth was defined as the fraction of total T cells that were SARS-CoV-2-associated. Each spike-specific TCR was assigned to its reactive spike region and to a CD4 or CD8 class using the MIRA data. Log10-transformed breadth and depth values were compared by one-way ANOVA with Sidak's multiple comparisons tests. Here the immuneACCESS table is served through TCRdb, limited to in-frame sequences with V and J called. Missing clones are a known gap in these copies; in checked studies unresolved V genes cover under half, and the rest lacks a known reason. From that table come the V and J calls and clone size; the DNA was used to work out D and trimming. The sample data list 140,000 or so clones, and just over 90% of these were observed just once. The ten largest clones represent roughly 2% of the sample.

The data were obtained in a study of T cell responses to AZD1222 COVID-19 vaccine listed by TCRdb under 2021. Broadly, across the study: TCR sequencing covered approximately 230 trial participants: 200 to 220 given two doses of AZD1222 and about 26 given two doses of MenACWY control vaccine. Enrollment into the trials was organized by age into subgroups of 18-55, 56-69 and 70-plus years, and those subgroups contained approximately 150, 30 and 60 TCR-sequenced participants, respectively. Results and caveats for the whole study, not just this receptor: In the small 56-69-year group, the increase in depth fell short of significance, most likely because of low power. Conclusions about previously exposed vaccinees are limited because only a handful of AZD1222 recipients were SARS-CoV-2 seropositive at baseline. Participants were mostly white British, with more females than males. The authors suggested clonal diversity may have been underestimated. Nearly half of unique spike-specific TCRs reportedly recognized epitopes outside regions mutated in the B.1.351 and B.1.1.7 variants. CD4 TCRs associated with the vaccine covered the entire spike protein, and the dominant responses were in regions 160-218 and 743-854. After two AZD1222 doses, spike-specific TCR breadth and depth were significantly higher than at day 0 and than in MenACWY recipients. No day 14 peak-response samples were available, so repertoires were characterized only after the peak T cell response.

The meaning of the sample's time point label: about 28 days (+/-7) after the second vaccine dose. AZD1222 recipients whose second dose came at about 4 weeks and those whose second dose came at about 12 weeks were combined into one group, since spike-specific TCR depth and breadth did not differ between the two schedules. Vaccinee samples were obtained from the UK trials COV001 and COV002, which included a single-blind randomized controlled phase 2/3 trial of AZD1222 (ChAdOx1 nCoV-19) in healthy adults. Trial participant PBMC samples were collected at day 0 and day 28 after the second dose for TCRbeta chain sequencing. The sequenced sample was peripheral blood, obtained 28 days after the second AZD1222 dose. The source is an adult who received the AZD1222 COVID-19 vaccine.

The CDR3 has the sequence CASSYHGTGSRPSGAYTGELFF. The sequenced DNA is TGTGCCAGCAGCTACCATGGGACAGGCAGTCGCCCTAGCGGGGCTTACACCGGGGAGCTGTTTTTT. Recombination linked TRBV9 to TRBJ2-2; D gene: possibly TRBD2, on 9 matching bases. Taken from cysteine to phenylalanine, the CDR3 has 22 residues. This entry keeps only the CDR3 DNA: 66 bases, framed from base 1. The germline V gene encodes CDR1 SGDLS and CDR2 YYNGEE. V is cut by 4 bases and J by 3 bases, and the space between the germline ends is 34 bases.